This T cell receptor (beta chain) comes out of a study of blood T cell repertoires in COVID-19. Looking at the study overall: Italy, Spain and the United States were the sources of the convalescent and acute COVID-19 samples.

Methods used by the authors: The assay estimated nucleated cells by amplifying reference gene primers. The table came from immunoSEQ multiplex PCR; TCRdb's copy has only in-frame clones and leaves some out. V, J and clone size were drawn from that table, and D and trimming were deduced from the DNA. The data show about 220,000 clones, around 81% seen once. This CDR3 spans 16 amino acids. In its sample, this clone was seen a few times. Specimen: peripheral blood. This sequence originates from a woman between 65 and 79 years old with acute or convalescent COVID-19. This rearrangement joins TRBV1 to TRBJ1-4. TRBV1 is noted as a pseudogene. The CDR3 bases are TGCACCAGCAGCCAACCCCGGGAGGCCGAGAGGGAAAAACTGTTTTTT. It yields the protein CTSSQPREAEREKLFF.